A single sample gave rise to the 2 T cell receptor beta chains below, sequenced in a study of Ad26.COV2.S vaccination and SARS-CoV-2 variants. The treatment here: 15 to 20 received Ad26.COV2.S at low or high dose, single or two shots; about 5 received placebo; per-sample allocation not given. After the first vaccine or placebo injection, samples were drawn on day 63. Generated by immunoSEQ multiplex PCR, the TCRdb table keeps only in-frame clones and is missing some. The sample lists a few hundred thousand clones; around 90% were seen once. Sequencing was performed on peripheral blood, taken in a trial of Ad26.COV2.S vaccine versus placebo. The receptors here all came from a person aged 18-65 years who received the Ad26.COV2.S COVID-19 vaccine or a placebo.

J is TRBJ2-3 and V is TRBV7-8; D is uncertain. Germline V CDR1 and CDR2: SGHVS, FQNEAQ. The CDR3 is 14 residues long. Trimming took off 0 bases at V and 4 bases at J, with 8 bases between the two ends. The CDR3 is CASSLASLADTQYF. As DNA, the CDR3 is TGTGCCAGCAGCTTAGCTTCCCTCGCAGATACGCAGTATTTT. Drawing the rest from reference TRBV7-8 and TRBJ2-3, the complete variable domain is GAGVSQSPRYKVAKRGQDVALRCDPISGHVSLFWYQQALGQGPEFLTYFQNEAQLDKSGLPSDRFFAERPEGSVSTLKIQRTQQEDSAVYLCASSLASLADTQYFGPGTRLTVL.

The rearrangement links TRBV7-9 to TRBJ2-1; possibly TRBD2 for D (5 bases). CDR1 is SEHNR, CDR2 FQNEAQ, per germline (reference sequence). The CDR3 length is 15 residues. V was shortened by 5 bases and J by 5 bases, with 16 bases between the two germline ends. The CDR3 nucleotides read TGTGCCAGCAGCATGCCTGGGGAGAGAGACAATGAGCAGTTCTTC. It encodes CASSMPGERDNEQFF.